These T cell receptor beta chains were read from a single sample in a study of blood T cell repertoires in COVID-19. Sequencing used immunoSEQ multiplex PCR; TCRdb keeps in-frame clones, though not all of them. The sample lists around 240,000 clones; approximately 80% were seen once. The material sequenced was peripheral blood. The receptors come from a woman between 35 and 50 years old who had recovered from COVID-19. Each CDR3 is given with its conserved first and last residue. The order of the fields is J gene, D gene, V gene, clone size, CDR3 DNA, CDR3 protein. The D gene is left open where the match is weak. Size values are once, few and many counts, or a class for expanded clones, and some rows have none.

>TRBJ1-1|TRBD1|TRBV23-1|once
TGCGCCAGCAGCCAAACCGGCGACAGGGAAGCGGGTGGGGACACTGAAGCTTTCTTT
CASSQTGDREAGGDTEAFF
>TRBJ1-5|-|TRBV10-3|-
TGTGCCACCCGAGACAGTAATCAGCCCCAGCATTTT
CATRDSNQPQHF
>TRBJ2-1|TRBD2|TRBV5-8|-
TGTGCCAGCAGCCTACTAGCGGGGGGGCCGTTCTTC
CASSLLAGGPFF
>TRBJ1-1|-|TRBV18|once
TGTGCCAGCTCGGTAGAAAAGCGCACTGAAGCTTTCTTT
CASSVEKRTEAFF
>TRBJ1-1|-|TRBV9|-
TGTGCCAGCAGCGCCCGGGGGACTTCAAAAGACACTGAAGCTTTCTTT
CASSARGTSKDTEAFF
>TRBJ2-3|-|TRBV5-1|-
TGCGCCAGCAGCTTGGATGGGGCGTCCACAGATACGCAGTATTTT
CASSLDGASTDTQYF
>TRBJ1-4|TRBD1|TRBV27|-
TGTGCCAGCAGCAACGGACAGGGGCGTGAAAAACTGTTTTTT
CASSNGQGREKLFF
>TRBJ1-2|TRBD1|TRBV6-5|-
TGTGCCACTGATCCGGGACAGGCTGATGGCTACACCTTC
CATDPGQADGYTF
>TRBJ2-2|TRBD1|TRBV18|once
TGTGCCAGCTCACCTAGACAGGGGGCGACCGGGGAGCTGTTTTTT
CASSPRQGATGELFF
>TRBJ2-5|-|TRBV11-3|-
TGTGCCAGCAGCCCCTTGGAGGGACTAGAGACCCAGTACTTC
CASSPLEGLETQYF
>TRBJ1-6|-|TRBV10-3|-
TGTGCCATCAGTGGAGGAGACTATAATTCACCCCTCCACTTT
CAISGGDYNSPLHF
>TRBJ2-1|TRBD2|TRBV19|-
TGTGCCAGTAGTATAATCGGCGGGGGGGCCCCCTACAATGAGCAGTTCTTC
CASSIIGGGAPYNEQFF
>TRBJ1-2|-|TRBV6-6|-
TGTGCCAGCAGGGAGAAAGGCCTCAATACAGGCTACACCTTC
CASREKGLNTGYTF
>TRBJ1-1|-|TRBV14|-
TGTGCCAGCAGCCCCTCCTGGGGGCTCGACACTGAAGCTTTCTTT
CASSPSWGLDTEAFF
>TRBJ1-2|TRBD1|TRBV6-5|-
TGTGCCAGCAGTTACTCGACAGGGATCTATGGCTACACCTTC
CASSYSTGIYGYTF
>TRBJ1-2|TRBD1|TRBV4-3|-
TGCGCCAGCAGCCAATTTTTAACAGGGGGTACGGGTGGCTACACCTTC
CASSQFLTGGTGGYTF
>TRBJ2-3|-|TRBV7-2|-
TGTGCCAGCAGCTTATCAGGGGCAGATAGCACAGATACGCAGTATTTT
CASSLSGADSTDTQYF
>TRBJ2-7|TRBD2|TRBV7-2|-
TGTGCCAGCAAAGGTCCCGGGGGGTACGAGCAGTACTTC
CASKGPGGYEQYF
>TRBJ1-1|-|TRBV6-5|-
TGTGCCAGCAGTTACTCGATCGGGGGGCTGGACACTGAAGCTTTCTTT
CASSYSIGGLDTEAFF
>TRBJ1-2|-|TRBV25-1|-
TGTGCCAGCAGTGATCTGGACAGCAGGAGTGGAGATTTGGGCTACACCTTC
CASSDLDSRSGDLGYTF
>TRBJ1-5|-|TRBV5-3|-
TGTGCCAGAAGCCTGGAACTTGGGGCAGGGCCCTCCGTCAACAATCAGCCCCAGCATTTT
CARSLELGAGPSVNNQPQHF
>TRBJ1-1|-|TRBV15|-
TGTGCCACCAGACCAACCTATTTGACAGGGAACACTGAAGCTTTCTTT
CATRPTYLTGNTEAFF
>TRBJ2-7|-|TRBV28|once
TGTGCCAGCAGCCCGGGTCCTACGGTGCAGTACTTC
CASSPGPTVQYF
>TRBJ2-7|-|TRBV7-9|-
TGTGCCAGCAGTCAGGCGACAGCCTACGAGCAGTACTTC
CASSQATAYEQYF
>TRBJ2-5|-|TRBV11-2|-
TGTGCCAGCAGCTTCGGGCAGGGGGAGACCCAGTACTTC
CASSFGQGETQYF
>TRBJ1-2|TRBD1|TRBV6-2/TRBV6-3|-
TGTGCCAGCAGTTTCAATTCCGGGACAGGGGATTATGGCTACACCTTC
CASSFNSGTGDYGYTF
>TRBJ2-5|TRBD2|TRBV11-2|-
TGTGCCAGCAGCTTAGTCCCTAGCGGGGGGCAAGAGACCCAGTACTTC
CASSLVPSGGQETQYF
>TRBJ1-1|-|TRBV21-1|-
TGTGCCAGCAGCAAAGTATTACAGGGTTTGAACACTGAAGCTTTCTTT
CASSKVLQGLNTEAFF
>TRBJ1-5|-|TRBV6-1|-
TGTGCCAGCAGTGGGCCAGGGCCGGTGGGAAATCAGCCCCAGCATTTT
CASSGPGPVGNQPQHF
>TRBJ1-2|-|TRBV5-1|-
TGCGCCAGCAGCCCCGCGGGGACCCGCACCTATGGCTACACCTTC
CASSPAGTRTYGYTF
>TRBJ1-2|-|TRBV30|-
TGTGCCTGGAGCCACGGACTGATCGGTATTTTCGGCTACACCTTC
CAWSHGLIGIFGYTF
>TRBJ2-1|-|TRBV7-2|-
TGTGCCAGCAGCTTAGATGGAGCGGGTTACAATGAGCAGTTCTTC
CASSLDGAGYNEQFF
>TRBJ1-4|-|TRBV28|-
TGTGCCAGCAGTGAGTTTGGGGGCGGAGAGGGAGAAAAACTGTTTTTT
CASSEFGGGEGEKLFF
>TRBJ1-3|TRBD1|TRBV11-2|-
TGTGCCAGCAGCTTCCCAGGGGGAATTGGAAACACCATATATTTT
CASSFPGGIGNTIYF
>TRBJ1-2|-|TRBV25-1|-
TGTGCCAGCAGTGAAGAGAGAAAGAGTGGCTACACCTTC
CASSEERKSGYTF
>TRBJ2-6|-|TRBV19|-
TGTGCCAGTAGTACCCTGTGGGGGGCTGGGGCCAACGTCCTGACTTTC
CASSTLWGAGANVLTF
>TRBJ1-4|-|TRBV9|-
TGTGCCAGCAGCGCCCAGTCGGGGGTAGACGAAAAACTGTTTTTT
CASSAQSGVDEKLFF
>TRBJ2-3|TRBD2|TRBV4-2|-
TGTGCCAGCAGCCAAAGCCCGGGACTAGCGGGGGGGATCGCGCAGTATTTT
CASSQSPGLAGGIAQYF
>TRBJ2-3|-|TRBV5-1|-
TGCGCCAGCAGTTCGGCGGCACGCACAGATACGCAGTATTTT
CASSSAARTDTQYF
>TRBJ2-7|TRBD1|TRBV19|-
TGTGCCAGTAGTATGGTAGGGGGCGCCCGAAGCGACGAGCAGTACTTC
CASSMVGGARSDEQYF
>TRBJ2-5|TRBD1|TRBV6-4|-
TGTGCCAGCAGTGAAAGAGGGGGCCAAAGGGGGGAGACCCAGTACTTC
CASSERGGQRGETQYF
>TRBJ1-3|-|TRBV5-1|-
TGCGCCAGCAGCTTGGAGATGAGCTCTGGAAACACCATATATTTT
CASSLEMSSGNTIYF
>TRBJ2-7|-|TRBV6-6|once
TGTGCCAGCAGTTACAACGGACACCGCTACGAGCAGTACTTC
CASSYNGHRYEQYF
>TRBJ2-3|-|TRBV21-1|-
TGTGCCAGCAGCGAACCCGGTTTGGTTACGCAGTATTTT
CASSEPGLVTQYF
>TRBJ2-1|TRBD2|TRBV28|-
TGTGCCAGCAGTTTGCCAGCGGGGGGCTCCTACAATGAGCAGTTCTTC
CASSLPAGGSYNEQFF
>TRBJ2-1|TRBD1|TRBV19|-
TGTGCCAGTAATCTGGACCCCGGGACAGGTATGTTCTTC
CASNLDPGTGMFF
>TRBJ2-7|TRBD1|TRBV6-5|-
TGTGCCTCTAGGGGGACAGGGCTGTTCGAGCAGTACTTC
CASRGTGLFEQYF
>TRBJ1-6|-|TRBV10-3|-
TGTGCCATCAGCGGAAACAGGGTAGAGAGTTCACCCCTCCACTTT
CAISGNRVESSPLHF
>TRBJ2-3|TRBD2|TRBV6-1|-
TGTGCCAGCAGTGAGTATAGCGGGTTTAACACAGATACGCAGTATTTT
CASSEYSGFNTDTQYF
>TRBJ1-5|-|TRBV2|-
TGTGCCAGCTGGAGTCCCAATCAGCCCCAGCATTTT
CASWSPNQPQHF
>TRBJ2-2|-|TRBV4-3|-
TGCGCCAGCAGCCAGAGGGGGAGTACCGGGGAGCTGTTTTTT
CASSQRGSTGELFF
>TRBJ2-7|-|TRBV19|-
TGTGCCACCAAGGAATCGACAGCTGAGATCTACGAGCAGTACTTC
CATKESTAEIYEQYF
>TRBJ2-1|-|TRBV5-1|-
TGCGCCAGCACCCTCGGACTCCTGCTGAGGCACAATGAGCAGTTCTTC
CASTLGLLLRHNEQFF